This T cell receptor beta chain was recorded in a study of cytomegalovirus exposure and HLA in healthy donors (TCRdb year 2017). About the investigation overall: In an earlier analysis of fewer than 750 of the donors, about 260 Gb of sequence data and 90 million to 130 million unique TCR beta sequences from 150 million to 200 million T cells were reported. An early release that covered fewer than 750 HLA-typed donors contained approximately 300 gigabases of sequencing data and 85 million to 100 million unique TCR sequences. Of the roughly 400 genotyped donors, 81% fell in the genetic ancestry cluster associated with self-reported Caucasian donors. The study aimed to test whether cataloging public T cell receptors could reveal signatures of past pathogen exposure. The T cell repertoires of 666 subjects were profiled by immunosequencing and related to cytomegalovirus serostatus. In addition to the first cohort of 666 subjects, a separate validation cohort of approximately 130 different subjects was used. High-throughput TCR immunosequencing, statistical association of individual TCRs with disease status, and machine learning were combined to predict cytomegalovirus infection status. A later analysis re-examined previously published TCR beta repertoires from 600 to 700 donors and added high-resolution HLA genotyping to investigate patterns of TCR occurrence. In the later analysis, no new phenotypic data were used to find candidate immune exposures; instead, reliance was placed on TCR beta sequences and their occurrence across donors. An earlier analysis of 587 of the donors used high-throughput TCR beta sequencing to judge whether each TCR beta V gene segment behaved as functional or pseudogenic. Donor age, sex, ethnicity and CMV serostatus were compiled alongside the repertoire data. Genome-wide SNP genotypes for about 65% of the roughly 670 donors were used in a later genetic analysis, which treated that subset as a discovery cohort. All discovery cohort repertoires had been generated using a single sequencing platform. Class I and class II HLA loci were covered by the typing at four-digit resolution. Typing coverage differed by locus: A, B, C, DRB1 and DQB1 were typed in roughly 629-630 donors, DQA1 in 522, DPA1 in around 610, and DPB1 in roughly 470. Four or five DR-DQ haplotypes were treated as single units for association and clustering because of strong linkage in the cohort. Among almost 400 genotyped donors of the cohort, an average of around 240,000 unique TCR beta nucleotide sequences were sequenced per donor, about a sixth of them non-productive. The full study reports these points: Because HLA typing was missing for some donors at each locus, association tests included only the typed subset. Most TCR sequences were seen in very few donors, while some public TCRs were found in many individuals. The only immune exposure information available for the cohort was CMV serostatus. Linkage disequilibrium might explain the correlated functional status among segregating V segments, but an unknown experimental factor could not be ruled out. Compared with the 666-donor mean, donors in an Asian-associated ancestry cluster had fewer N-insertions in productive TCRs, according to a later genetic analysis. A further reported finding was that TCR beta sequences accurately predicted the HLA-A and HLA-B alleles for most subjects in the first cohort. When HLA alleles, especially DR and DQ, strongly co-occurred, TCR associations were difficult to assign to individual alleles. In the study, about 150 TCR beta chains were listed as associated with cytomegalovirus. Presence/absence analyses assumed roughly uniform sequencing depth across donors, an assumption that may not hold. Broadly in line with IMGT annotations, most TCR beta V segments showed up in productive rearrangements about 87% or about 30% of the time in an earlier analysis of several hundred of the donors. Seventeen rarely observed V segments, including chromosome 9 orphons, were excluded from the earlier analysis of several hundred of the donors because counts were too low. In a later genetic analysis, a missense DCLRE1C variant was associated with V-gene and J-gene trimming of TCR beta chains, and the association was replicated in an independent cohort. The 87-base-pair reads could not distinguish some IMGT-functional V segments, including TRBV6-2 and TRBV6-3, so those segments were excluded. In a later analysis, most CMV-associated TCR beta chains were found to appear HLA-restricted, with HLA associations seemingly driven largely by CMV exposure. The authors suggested that the approach could potentially be extended to other disease states and immunological phenotypes. The classifier was reported to diagnose cytomegalovirus status with high specificity and sensitivity in both the original and validation cohorts. In a later analysis, several top co-occurrence clusters were reported to appear linked to parvovirus B19, influenza, CMV and Epstein-Barr virus. A later analysis found that HLA-associated TCR beta chains were more clonally expanded and had lower generation probabilities than equally common non-associated chains. Only TCR beta chains were sequenced in this cohort, and the absence of alpha or paired-chain data limited detectable features. According to a later analysis, TCR association rates differed among HLA loci, with DRB1 alleles showing the most associated TCRs and HLA-C alleles showing the fewest. In vitro tests confirmed that three of the cytomegalovirus-associated TCR beta chains recognize cytomegalovirus antigens. Specific HLA alleles were associated with 15,000 to 20,000 TCR beta sequences at a false discovery rate of 0.05 in a later analysis. A group of highly shared sequence variants was considered likely to be a technical artifact of the sequencing pipeline.

In regard to this clone: This receptor's antigen is unknown. No base qualities exist here, and no much larger clone lies one base off it.

The library came from the immunoSEQ multiplex PCR assay. For the multiplex PCR, a mixture combining 60 forward primers for TCR Vbeta segments and 13 reverse primers for TCR Jbeta segments was used. Amplification of the CDR3 region of rearranged TCR beta genes was performed with a multiplex PCR assay on genomic DNA. On the Illumina HiSeq System, the amplified TCR beta libraries were sequenced as 87-base-pair reads. The original pipeline was this. A later analysis tallied 75 million to 95 million unique TCR beta chains across the 610 or so repertoires, and approximately 12 million of those chains were shared by two or more donors. Raw reads were error-corrected and collapsed into unique sequences with a nearest-neighbor algorithm that merged closely related sequences to remove PCR and sequencing errors. CDR3 sequences were aligned to IMGT reference sequences to assign V, D and J gene segments. For a sequence to be retained, a match of at least six nucleotides was required to both a V gene segment and a J gene segment. A rearrangement counted as productive if the CDR3 had no stop codons and remained in frame with V and J, and every other rearrangement counted as non-productive. Following IMGT convention, CDR3 was defined as the stretch from the second conserved V-encoded cysteine up to the conserved J-encoded phenylalanine. The earlier analysis of fewer than 750 of the donors excluded sequences that lacked an unambiguous match to a single V gene segment. An earlier analysis of some 610 of the donors called V segments functional above 56.7% productive rearrangements and segregating when the between-donor standard deviation exceeded 5%. A statistical classification framework was developed to diagnose cytomegalovirus status using the catalog of TCR beta chain sequences. V and J gene assignment, in a later analysis, came from comparing TCR nucleotide sequences with IMGT/GENE-DB human TR gene sequences. Using the TCRdist pipeline, a later analysis assigned CDR3 sequences along with most-parsimonious VDJ recombination scenarios. In a later analysis, every TCR beta chain was defined by the combination of its CDR3 amino acid sequence and its V-gene family, and reads without a unique V-gene family were dropped. A later analysis removed over 500 highly shared, low-generation-probability nucleotide sequences to deal with suspected cross-contamination and a sequencing artifact. For each public chain, a later analysis derived a clonal expansion index from normalized ranks of inferred template counts within each repertoire. In a later analysis, generation probabilities were computed with a VDJ recombination model fitted to out-of-frame rearrangements, and the resulting probabilities were checked against IGoR. In a later analysis, hypergeometric tests were used to score TCR-TCR, TCR-HLA and TCR-CMV co-occurrence, with a repertoire-size bias correction applied to TCR pairs. A later analysis estimated false discovery rates by permuting HLA or CMV assignments 20 times. In a later analysis, co-occurring TCRs were grouped with DBSCAN, and TCRdist sequence similarity was added when clustering was performed within HLA-allele-positive subsets. Co-occurrence clustering excluded repertoires with fewer than 30,000 or more than 120,000 public chains, plus five with anomalous nucleotide sharing. Not all clones reach the TCRdb copy of this immuneACCESS table, which keeps in-frame sequences only. Checked studies attribute under half of the gap to unresolved V genes and leave the rest unexplained. V and J calls and clone size are copied from that table; D and trimming were computed from the DNA. The sample table records 220,000 or so clones; approximately 85% of these occur just once. The ten most abundant clones make up about 2.5% of the sample.

After removal of 3 bases from V and 5 bases from J, the junction retains 9 bases not matched to a gene. Taken from the germline V gene (reference sequence), the CDR1 and CDR2 loops are SGHKS and YYEKEE. The CDR3 runs 18 residues from the cysteine to the phenylalanine. Of all the DNA, just the CDR3 is kept, 54 bases in frame from base 1. In total, approximately 610 healthy bone marrow donors made up the cohort. At the time of sampling, every cohort member was nominally healthy, though immune exposures that went unrecorded were likely present. The donor was CMV seronegative and was included in the group of 352 seronegative cohort members. A peripheral blood sample was provided by each donor, and peripheral blood mononuclear cells were used for TCR beta sequencing. Genomic DNA extraction from the blood cell samples was performed with the Qiagen DNeasy Blood Extraction Kit.

The receptor's source is a woman aged 40 to 50 in good health and CMV-seronegative. The V and J genes are TRBV5-5 and TRBJ2-6; 12 nucleotides in the junction match TRBD1. The sample taken for sequencing was PBMCs. The CDR3 here reads CASSSGTGGFGWANVLTF. The DNA reads TGTGCCAGCAGCTCGGGGACAGGGGGCTTTGGGTGGGCCAACGTCCTGACTTTC.